The 12 T cell receptor beta chains below all came from one sample that was sequenced in a study of metastatic and nonmetastatic thyroid tumors. Thyroid surgery was performed in patients who had received no treatment beforehand. TCRdb re-called the PCR reads with MiXCR. This sample has fewer than 30,000 clones, with roughly 16% found just once. The sequencing sample was made of blood. The receptor set was obtained from a female donor with papillary thyroid cancer or a benign thyroid nodule (not recorded which). Some clones in this sample may be carry-over from other donors' samples.

The V gene is TRBV6-1, the J gene TRBJ2-3; D is perhaps TRBD1 or TRBD2 (5 bases each). The CDR3 runs to 15 residues. Germline V lookup: CDR1 MNHNS, CDR2 SASEGT. Trimming cost V 5 bases and J 5 bases, with 17 bases left between them. For the CDR3, the DNA is TGTGCCAGCAGTCCCAAGACAGCGGTGGGAGATACGCAGTATTTT. Translation gives CASSPKTAVGDTQYF.

This clone has just one count. A single base separates this from a much larger clone, so it may be a read error. The chain joins TRBV30 to TRBJ1-6, with D perhaps matching TRBD1 (6 bases). V shed 4 bases and J shed 9 bases, with 13 bases lying between them. Germline V gene lookup returns CDR1 GTSNPN and CDR2 SVGIG (reference sequence). The CDR3 sequence is 13 residues long. The DNA for the CDR3 is TGTGCCTGGATTTACAGGGAACGTTCACCCCTCCACTTT. Translation gives CAWIYRERSPLHF.

By share of the sample, this clone is medium-sized. The chain joins TRBV6-6 to TRBJ2-7, with a possible D match to TRBD1 (6 bases). Germline CDR1 reads MNHNY; CDR2 reads SVGAGI (reference sequence). The V and J ends lost 0 bases and 5 bases respectively, with 17 bases between them. This CDR3 contains 16 residues. The CDR3, as DNA: TGTGCCAGCAGTTACTCGATTTCACAGGGTATCAACGAGCAGTACTTC. Translated: CASSYSISQGINEQYF.

At least ten counts were recorded for this clone. This chain links TRBV6-6 with TRBJ2-1, with D possibly TRBD2 on 6 matching bases. The CDR3 sequence is 16 residues long. V was cut by 4 bases and J by 8 bases, with 21 bases left in between. Germline V lookup: CDR1 MNHNY, CDR2 SVGAGI (reference sequence). Written as DNA, the CDR3 is TGTGCCAGCAGTTCCAGTCGTCGGGGGAGCTTCGATGAGCAGTTCTTC. Translation gives CASSSSRRGSFDEQFF.

The sample holds many counts of this clone. Other DNA sequences within the sample encode an identical CDR3. The chain has TRBV2 and TRBJ2-7, with D uncertain. The CDR3 has 13 amino acids. Trimming took off 7 bases at V and 12 bases at J, with 22 bases between the two ends. CDR1 is SNHLY and CDR2 is FYNNEI in the germline V gene. CDR3 sequence (DNA): TGTGCCAGCACCAGAGTCGGAGCTCAAGAGTGGTACTTC. Its protein is CASTRVGAQEWYF.

This clone was found many times. The chain recombines TRBV5-1 with TRBJ2-5; 11 nucleotides line up with TRBD1. With V trimmed by 4 bases and J by 4 bases, 9 bases remained unmatched. This CDR3 is 16 amino acids long. Germline assignment: CDR1 SGHRS and CDR2 YFSETQ. CDR3 in amino acids: CASSVAGQGATETQYF. CDR3 in DNA: TGCGCCAGCAGCGTAGCCGGACAGGGGGCTACAGAGACCCAGTACTTC.

This clone has ten or more counts. The CDR3 loop is CASSDYYETYEQYF. CDR3 nucleotide sequence: TGTGCCAGCAGCGACTACTACGAAACCTACGAGCAGTACTTC. The chain recombines TRBV11-1 with TRBJ2-7, with a tentative D call TRBD2 (5 bases). Germline CDR1 and CDR2: SGHAT and FQDESV (reference sequence). V was clipped by 5 bases and J by 2 bases, with 13 bases between them. The CDR3 totals 14 residues.

J is TRBJ1-6 and V is TRBV11-2; 8 bases align to TRBD1. The CDR3 is 16 amino acids. V gave up 0 bases and J gave up 10 bases; unmatched junction bases: 8. CDR1 is SGHAT, CDR2 FQNNGV, per germline. The CDR3 reads CASSLDPDRGRSPLHF. CDR3 bases: TGTGCCAGCAGCTTAGACCCCGACAGGGGAAGGTCACCCCTCCACTTT.

Turning to this clone: A read error may explain this, as a much larger clone is one base away. The sample carries other DNA sequences with the same CDR3. The chain links TRBV9 to TRBJ2-3; TRBD2 agrees at 13 bases. The V gene end was trimmed by 5 bases and the J gene end by 6 bases; junction bases not matched to a gene: 3. The CDR3 consists of 14 residues. Germline V CDR1 and CDR2: SGDLS, YYNGEE. CDR3 sequence reads: CASSVLAGGDTQYF. The CDR3 DNA sequence: TGTGCCAGCAGTGTACTAGCGGGGGGGGATACGCAGTATTTT.

This clone turned up a few times. This chain connects TRBV19 to TRBJ1-1; 8 nucleotides line up with TRBD1. Germline V CDR1 and CDR2: LNHDA, SQIVND (reference sequence). V was pared by 7 bases and J by 5 bases, with 9 bases of the junction left unmatched. This CDR3 spans 14 amino acids. CDR3 loop: CASKVQGARTEAFF. Written as DNA, the CDR3 is TGTGCCAGTAAAGTTCAGGGGGCCCGGACTGAAGCTTTCTTT.

The rearrangement uses TRBV6-2 or TRBV6-3 and TRBJ1-1, with TRBD1 identical over 7 bases. V dropped 0 bases and J dropped 5; count of bases not matched to a gene: 9. The CDR3 totals 16 residues. Germline assignment: CDR1 MNHEY and CDR2 SVGEGT. The CDR3 nucleotides are TGTGCCAGCAGTTACTCGATTGCGAGACAGGGTACTGAAGCTTTCTTT. It encodes CASSYSIARQGTEAFF.

The V call is TRBV30, the J call TRBJ2-3, with TRBD1 matching 8 bases. Germline-derived CDR1 and CDR2 are GTSNPN and SVGIG (reference sequence). V lost 7 bases to trimming and J lost 5 bases; unmatched junction nucleotides: 8. The CDR3 extends over 13 amino acids. CDR3 amino acids: CASNQGAGDTQYF. In nucleotides, the CDR3 is TGTGCCTCGAACCAGGGGGCAGGAGATACGCAGTATTTT. Full variable domain (outside the CDR3, taken from reference TRBV30 and TRBJ2-3): SQTIHQWPATLVQPVGSPLSLECTVEGTSNPNLYWYRQAAGRGLQLLFYSVGIGQISSEVPQNLSASRPQDRQFILSSKKLLLSDSGFYLCASNQGAGDTQYFGPGTRLTVL.